This T cell receptor beta chain emerged from a study of blood T cell repertoires in COVID-19 (dated by TCRdb to the early 2020s). Study-level background: Collaborator samples came from the United States, Italy and Spain and covered acute and convalescent phases of COVID-19. The material from the prospective study consisted of cDNA or gDNA derived from T cells, B-cell-depleted T cells, or PBMCs. The dataset comprised deeply sampled blood TCRbeta repertoires from subjects exposed to, actively infected with, or recovered from COVID-19. The repertoires were released in a freely available public database meant as a resource for research on the immune response to SARS-CoV-2. The samples were drawn from the first 160 participants of the ongoing ImmuneRACE study and from some 1,300 subjects provided by 6 global collaborators. A de-identified subject ID, COVID-19 status, age in years and sex were almost always included in the sample metadata. HLA class I and class II types, where available, came from metadata supplied by the sample provider rather than from assay-based typing.

Beyond this particular receptor, the publication reports: Clinical and demographic metadata were provided uncurated, with the amount varying by source and participant.

Whole blood was collected in K2EDTA tubes by collaborating institutions according to the institutions' own protocols. For TCRbeta analysis, collaborators shipped samples as frozen whole blood, isolated PBMCs, or DNA extracted from either of those sample types. The CDR3 measures 16 amino acids from cysteine to phenylalanine. Only the CDR3 region is kept as DNA, spanning 48 bases read in frame from base 1. As to this clone: Its antigen specificity is not known. No base quality values were provided; no much bigger clone lies one nucleotide off.

The immunoSEQ Assay, a bias-controlled multiplex PCR, was used to amplify TCRbeta CDR3 regions from genomic DNA. For the original study's pipeline: Nucleated cell counts per sample were estimated from amplification of reference gene primers within the assay. Sequence reads were collapsed and filtered to measure the absolute abundance of every unique TCRbeta CDR3 rearrangement. For each sample, productive Simpson clonality was calculated as the square root of Simpson's diversity index over productive rearrangements. TCRdb took this table from immuneACCESS and kept in-frame rearrangements with V and J called. Such tables lack part of the clones; where checked against another copy, unresolved V genes explain under half of the gap, and the rest is unexplained. V, J and clone size are taken as reported in that table, and D and trimming were inferred from the DNA itself. This sample gives around 160,000 clones in total; about four fifths of them show up just once. The top ten constitute approximately 9.2% of the sample.

The chain links TRBV21-1 with TRBJ1-1. TRBV21-1 is tagged as a pseudogene. Sequencing used peripheral blood. The TCR comes from a human donor with acute or convalescent COVID-19. The donor label of this sample is uncertain. The CDR3 protein sequence reads: CASSRLTRGGPTEAFF. The sequenced DNA is TGTGCCAGCAGCAGGCTCACAAGGGGGGGCCCCACTGAAGCTTTCTTT.